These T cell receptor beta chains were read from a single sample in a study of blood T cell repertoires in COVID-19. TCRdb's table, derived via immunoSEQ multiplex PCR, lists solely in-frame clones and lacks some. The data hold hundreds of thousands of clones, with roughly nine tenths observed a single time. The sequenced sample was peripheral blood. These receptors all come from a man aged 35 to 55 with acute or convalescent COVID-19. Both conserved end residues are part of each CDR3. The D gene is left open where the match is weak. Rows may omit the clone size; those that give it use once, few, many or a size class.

CDR3 protein: CASSFVGRTGEAFF; CDR3 DNA: TGTGCCAGCAGTTTTGTCGGAAGGACAGGTGAAGCTTTCTTT; clone size: -; CDR3 length: 14; V gene: TRBV28; D gene: TRBD1; J gene: TRBJ1-1
CDR3 protein: CASRGTNEQFF; CDR3 DNA: TGTGCCAGCAGGGGGACAAATGAGCAGTTCTTC; clone size: -; CDR3 length: 11; V gene: TRBV6-5; D gene: -; J gene: TRBJ2-1
CDR3 protein: CASRPGTGTYEQYF; CDR3 DNA: TGCGCCAGCAGGCCCGGGACAGGGACTTACGAGCAGTACTTC; clone size: once; CDR3 length: 14; V gene: TRBV10-2; D gene: TRBD1; J gene: TRBJ2-7
CDR3 protein: CASSPIAQSYEQYF; CDR3 DNA: TGCGCCAGCAGCCCCATTGCTCAGTCCTACGAGCAGTACTTC; clone size: -; CDR3 length: 14; V gene: TRBV5-1; D gene: -; J gene: TRBJ2-7
CDR3 protein: CASNPLAGRGEQFF; CDR3 DNA: TGTGCCAGTAACCCCCTAGCGGGGAGGGGTGAGCAGTTCTTC; clone size: -; CDR3 length: 14; V gene: TRBV19; D gene: TRBD2; J gene: TRBJ2-1
CDR3 protein: CASSNGQGGNSPLHF; CDR3 DNA: TGCGCCAGCAGCAACGGACAGGGTGGAAATTCACCCCTCCACTTT; clone size: -; CDR3 length: 15; V gene: TRBV5-1; D gene: TRBD1; J gene: TRBJ1-6
CDR3 protein: CASSLMAGGYEQYF; CDR3 DNA: TGTGCCAGCAGCTTGATGGCGGGGGGTTACGAGCAGTACTTC; clone size: -; CDR3 length: 14; V gene: TRBV7-8; D gene: TRBD2; J gene: TRBJ2-7
CDR3 protein: CASSEYRPSSYNEQFF; CDR3 DNA: TGTGCCAGCAGTGAGTACAGGCCTAGCTCCTACAATGAGCAGTTCTTC; clone size: -; CDR3 length: 16; V gene: TRBV2; D gene: -; J gene: TRBJ2-1
CDR3 protein: CASSRDNNEKLFF; CDR3 DNA: TGTGCCAGCAGCCGGGACAATAATGAAAAACTGTTTTTT; clone size: -; CDR3 length: 13; V gene: TRBV6-5; D gene: -; J gene: TRBJ1-4
CDR3 protein: CSARDQIEAFF; CDR3 DNA: TGCAGTGCTAGAGATCAGATCGAAGCTTTCTTT; clone size: -; CDR3 length: 11; V gene: TRBV20-1; D gene: -; J gene: TRBJ1-1
CDR3 protein: CASSPLNTGELFF; CDR3 DNA: TGTGCCAGCAGCCCTCTAAACACCGGGGAGCTGTTTTTT; clone size: -; CDR3 length: 13; V gene: TRBV7-3; D gene: -; J gene: TRBJ2-2
CDR3 protein: CASGIAGTGRNEQYF; CDR3 DNA: TGCGCCAGCGGAATCGCCGGGACAGGGAGGAACGAGCAGTACTTC; clone size: once; CDR3 length: 15; V gene: TRBV4-1; D gene: TRBD1; J gene: TRBJ2-7
CDR3 protein: CATQISYNSPLHF; CDR3 DNA: TGTGCCACCCAGATCTCCTATAATTCACCCCTCCACTTT; clone size: -; CDR3 length: 13; V gene: TRBV12-3/TRBV12-4; D gene: -; J gene: TRBJ1-6
CDR3 protein: CASSPRLAGQETQYF; CDR3 DNA: TGTGCCAGCAGCCCGCGACTAGCGGGGCAAGAGACCCAGTACTTC; clone size: few; CDR3 length: 15; V gene: TRBV5-4; D gene: TRBD2; J gene: TRBJ2-5
CDR3 protein: CASGGQGLTNGYTF; CDR3 DNA: TGTGCCAGCGGCGGACAGGGACTCACTAATGGCTACACCTTC; clone size: -; CDR3 length: 14; V gene: TRBV27; D gene: TRBD1; J gene: TRBJ1-2
CDR3 protein: CASSIGQRGNTIYF; CDR3 DNA: TGTGCCAGCTCAATTGGACAAAGGGGAAACACCATATATTTT; clone size: -; CDR3 length: 14; V gene: TRBV18; D gene: -; J gene: TRBJ1-3
CDR3 protein: CASSSDRLYGYTF; CDR3 DNA: TGTGCCAGCAGCTCGGACAGGCTCTATGGCTACACCTTC; clone size: -; CDR3 length: 13; V gene: TRBV5-5; D gene: TRBD1; J gene: TRBJ1-2